This T cell receptor beta chain was observed in a study of human CD8 memory T cell subsets. Study conclusions and caveats: In stem-like memory T cells, Chao1 estimates suggested more diversity than in precursor exhausted T cells.

The CDR3 length is 14 residues. CDR1 and CDR2 from the germline V gene are MNHEY and SMNVEV (reference sequence). Concerning this clonotype: Its target is unknown.

The study classified TPEX cells as CCR7+ PD-1+ TIGIT+ early memory CD8+ T cells bearing exhausted-like traits. Enrichment for total CD8+ T cells was performed by negative magnetic separation. Making the TCR beta libraries relied on UMI-labeled 5' RACE. Each CDR3 protein gets one entry in TCRdb, which reprocessed the 5' RACE reads and gives no DNA. The sample spans about 10,000 distinct CDR3 sequences; the ten largest clones claim around 19%. This receptor was taken from a human donor in good health. The material sequenced was CD8+ T cells from PBMCs. The chain is built from TRBV27 and TRBJ2-1; the TRBD2 assignment by TCRdb is unverifiable without DNA. CDR3 loop: CASRGPGGPNEQFF.